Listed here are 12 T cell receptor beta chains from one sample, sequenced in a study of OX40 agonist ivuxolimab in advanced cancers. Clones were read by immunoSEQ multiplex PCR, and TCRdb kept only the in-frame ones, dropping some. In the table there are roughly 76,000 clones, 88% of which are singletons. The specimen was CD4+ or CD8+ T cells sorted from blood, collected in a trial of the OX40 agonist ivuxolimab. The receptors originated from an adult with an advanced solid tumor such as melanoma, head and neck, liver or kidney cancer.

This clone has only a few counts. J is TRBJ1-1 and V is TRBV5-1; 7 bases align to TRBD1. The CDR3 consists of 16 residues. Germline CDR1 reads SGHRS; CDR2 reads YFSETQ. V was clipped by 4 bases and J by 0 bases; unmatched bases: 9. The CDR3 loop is CASSRQGVLMNTEAFF. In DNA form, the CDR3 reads TGCGCCAGCAGCCGGCAGGGGGTCCTAATGAACACTGAAGCTTTCTTT.

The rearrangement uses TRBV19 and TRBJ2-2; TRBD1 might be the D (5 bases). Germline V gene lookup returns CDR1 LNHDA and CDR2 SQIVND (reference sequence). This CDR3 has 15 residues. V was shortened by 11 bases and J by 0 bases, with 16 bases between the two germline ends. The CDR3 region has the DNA TGTGCCTCCAGCTGGGGCGGCTCGAACACCGGGGAGCTGTTTTTT. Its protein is CASSWGGSNTGELFF. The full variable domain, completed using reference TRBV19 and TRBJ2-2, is DGGITQSPKYLFRKEGQNVTLSCEQNLNHDAMYWYRQDPGQGLRLIYYSQIVNDFQKGDIAEGYSVSREKKESFPLTVTSAQKNPTAFYLCASSWGGSNTGELFFGEGSRLTVL.

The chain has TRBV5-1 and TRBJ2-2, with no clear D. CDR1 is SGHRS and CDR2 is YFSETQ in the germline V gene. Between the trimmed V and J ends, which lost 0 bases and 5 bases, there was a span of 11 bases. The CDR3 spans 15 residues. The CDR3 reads CASSLAGTRTGELFF. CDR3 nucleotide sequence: TGCGCCAGCAGCTTGGCGGGCACTCGTACCGGGGAGCTGTTTTTT.

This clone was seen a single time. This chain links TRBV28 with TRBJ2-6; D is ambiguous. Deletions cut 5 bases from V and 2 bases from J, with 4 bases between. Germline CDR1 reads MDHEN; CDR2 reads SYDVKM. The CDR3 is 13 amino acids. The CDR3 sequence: CASSPPGANVLTF. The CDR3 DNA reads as TGTGCCAGCAGTCCCCCTGGGGCCAACGTCCTGACTTTC.

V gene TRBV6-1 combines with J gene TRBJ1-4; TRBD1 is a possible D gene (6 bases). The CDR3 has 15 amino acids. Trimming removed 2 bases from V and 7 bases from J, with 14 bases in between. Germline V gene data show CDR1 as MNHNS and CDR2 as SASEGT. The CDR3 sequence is CASSERQAFGEKLFF. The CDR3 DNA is TGTGCCAGCAGTGAACGACAGGCATTTGGTGAAAAACTGTTTTTT.

The CDR3 spells CASREQGAATEAFF. CDR3 nucleotide sequence: TGCGCCAGCCGGGAACAGGGGGCGGCCACTGAAGCTTTCTTT. V and J are TRBV5-1 and TRBJ1-1, with TRBD1 identical over 9 bases. The CDR3 consists of 14 residues. The germline V gene encodes CDR1 SGHRS and CDR2 YFSETQ. Unmatched junction bases numbered 8, after V lost 7 bases and J lost 4 bases.

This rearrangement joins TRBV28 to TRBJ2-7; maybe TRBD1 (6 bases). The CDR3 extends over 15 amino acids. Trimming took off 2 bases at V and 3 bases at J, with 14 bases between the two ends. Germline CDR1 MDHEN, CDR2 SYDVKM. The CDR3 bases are TGTGCCAGCAGTTTACCCGGGACAAAGCTCTACGAGCAGTACTTC. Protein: CASSLPGTKLYEQYF.

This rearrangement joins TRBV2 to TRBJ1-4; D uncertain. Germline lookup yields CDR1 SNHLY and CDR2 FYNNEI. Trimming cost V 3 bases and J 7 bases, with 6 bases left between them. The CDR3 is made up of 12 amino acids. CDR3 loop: CASSEGSEKLFF. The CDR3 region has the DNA TGTGCCAGCAGTGAGGGCAGTGAAAAACTGTTTTTT.

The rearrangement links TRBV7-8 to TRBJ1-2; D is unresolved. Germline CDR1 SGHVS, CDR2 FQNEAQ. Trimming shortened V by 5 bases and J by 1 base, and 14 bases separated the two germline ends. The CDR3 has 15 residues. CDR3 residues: CASSPTTLDNYGYTF. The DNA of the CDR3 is TGTGCCAGCAGCCCTACTACTTTGGATAACTATGGCTACACCTTC.

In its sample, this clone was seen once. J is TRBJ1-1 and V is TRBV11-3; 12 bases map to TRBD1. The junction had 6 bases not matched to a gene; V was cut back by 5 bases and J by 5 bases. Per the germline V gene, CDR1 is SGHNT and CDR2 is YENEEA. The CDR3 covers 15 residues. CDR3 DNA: TGTGCCAGCAGCCCGGGACAGGGGGCAGGAACTGAAGCTTTCTTT. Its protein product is CASSPGQGAGTEAFF.

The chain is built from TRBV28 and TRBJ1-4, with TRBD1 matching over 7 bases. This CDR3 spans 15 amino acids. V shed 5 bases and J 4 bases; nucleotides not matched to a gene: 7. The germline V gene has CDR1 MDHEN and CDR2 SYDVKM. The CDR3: CASSGSGGGNEKLFF. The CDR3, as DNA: TGTGCCAGCAGTGGGTCAGGGGGTGGTAATGAAAAACTGTTTTTT.

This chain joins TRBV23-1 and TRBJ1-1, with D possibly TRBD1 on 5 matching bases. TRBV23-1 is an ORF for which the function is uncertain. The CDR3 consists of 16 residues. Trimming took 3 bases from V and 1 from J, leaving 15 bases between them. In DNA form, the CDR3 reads TGCGCCAGCAGTCATACAGCGACAGACAAGAACACTGAAGCTTTCTTT. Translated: CASSHTATDKNTEAFF.